What follows describes a single T cell receptor (beta chain). Its antigen remains unidentified. These data are taken from a study of lymphopenia after photon versus proton radiotherapy. General study points: Proton therapy kept repertoires fairly stable, unlike photons, which gained effector/memory cells.

Measured with immunoSEQ multiplex PCR; TCRdb has only the in-frame clones, and not every one. The sample consists of 89,000 or so clones, 80% to 90% of them appearing once. This clonotype was obtained from a man in his 60s with pancreatic cancer. Sample: peripheral blood, taken from a patient treated with proton-based radiotherapy.

Here the CDR3 DNA reads TGTGCCAGCAGCCCCCGCCACGCAGGGGGCCCAACCTACGAGCAGTACTTC. It codes for CASSPRHAGGPTYEQYF. J is TRBJ2-7 and V is TRBV7-6, with TRBD1 matching 8 bases. Unmatched junction bases numbered 14, after V lost 5 bases and J lost 2 bases. The CDR3 has 17 amino acids. Germline CDR1 is SGHVS and CDR2 is FNYEAQ. The full variable domain, in which reference TRBV7-6 and TRBJ2-7 provide the parts outside the CDR3, is GAGVSQSPRYKVTKRGQDVALRCDPISGHVSLYWYRQALGQGPEFLTYFNYEAQQDKSGLPNDRFSAERPEGSISTLTIQRTEQRDSAMYRCASSPRHAGGPTYEQYFGPGTRLTVT.